The present T cell receptor (beta chain) was sequenced within a study of monozygotic twins with inflammatory bowel disease. UMIs with a 6-nucleotide sample barcode were added by template switching. TCRdb reanalyzed the 5' RACE reads and collapses them to one entry per CDR3 protein, without DNA. The sample table sets out 350,000 to 550,000 distinct CDR3 sequences. As concerns this clonotype: Its target is unknown.

RNA in its total form was extracted from whole blood, and T cells were not sorted. This CDR3 comprises 13 residues. CDR1 is DFQATT, CDR2 SNEGSKA, per germline (reference sequence). Overall study findings and caveats: Clonotypes shared with others were fewer in IBD patients than in healthy twins, especially with disease activity. In these data, no single strong IBD-associated signal or clonotype received support.

The clonotype comes from a human donor with ulcerative colitis or Crohn's disease, or a healthy co-twin of an affected twin (not recorded which). The chain carries TRBV20-1 and TRBJ2-5; the TRBD1 assignment by TCRdb is unverifiable without DNA. Sequencing was done on a sample of blood. The CDR3 loop is CSAQWAGQETQYF.